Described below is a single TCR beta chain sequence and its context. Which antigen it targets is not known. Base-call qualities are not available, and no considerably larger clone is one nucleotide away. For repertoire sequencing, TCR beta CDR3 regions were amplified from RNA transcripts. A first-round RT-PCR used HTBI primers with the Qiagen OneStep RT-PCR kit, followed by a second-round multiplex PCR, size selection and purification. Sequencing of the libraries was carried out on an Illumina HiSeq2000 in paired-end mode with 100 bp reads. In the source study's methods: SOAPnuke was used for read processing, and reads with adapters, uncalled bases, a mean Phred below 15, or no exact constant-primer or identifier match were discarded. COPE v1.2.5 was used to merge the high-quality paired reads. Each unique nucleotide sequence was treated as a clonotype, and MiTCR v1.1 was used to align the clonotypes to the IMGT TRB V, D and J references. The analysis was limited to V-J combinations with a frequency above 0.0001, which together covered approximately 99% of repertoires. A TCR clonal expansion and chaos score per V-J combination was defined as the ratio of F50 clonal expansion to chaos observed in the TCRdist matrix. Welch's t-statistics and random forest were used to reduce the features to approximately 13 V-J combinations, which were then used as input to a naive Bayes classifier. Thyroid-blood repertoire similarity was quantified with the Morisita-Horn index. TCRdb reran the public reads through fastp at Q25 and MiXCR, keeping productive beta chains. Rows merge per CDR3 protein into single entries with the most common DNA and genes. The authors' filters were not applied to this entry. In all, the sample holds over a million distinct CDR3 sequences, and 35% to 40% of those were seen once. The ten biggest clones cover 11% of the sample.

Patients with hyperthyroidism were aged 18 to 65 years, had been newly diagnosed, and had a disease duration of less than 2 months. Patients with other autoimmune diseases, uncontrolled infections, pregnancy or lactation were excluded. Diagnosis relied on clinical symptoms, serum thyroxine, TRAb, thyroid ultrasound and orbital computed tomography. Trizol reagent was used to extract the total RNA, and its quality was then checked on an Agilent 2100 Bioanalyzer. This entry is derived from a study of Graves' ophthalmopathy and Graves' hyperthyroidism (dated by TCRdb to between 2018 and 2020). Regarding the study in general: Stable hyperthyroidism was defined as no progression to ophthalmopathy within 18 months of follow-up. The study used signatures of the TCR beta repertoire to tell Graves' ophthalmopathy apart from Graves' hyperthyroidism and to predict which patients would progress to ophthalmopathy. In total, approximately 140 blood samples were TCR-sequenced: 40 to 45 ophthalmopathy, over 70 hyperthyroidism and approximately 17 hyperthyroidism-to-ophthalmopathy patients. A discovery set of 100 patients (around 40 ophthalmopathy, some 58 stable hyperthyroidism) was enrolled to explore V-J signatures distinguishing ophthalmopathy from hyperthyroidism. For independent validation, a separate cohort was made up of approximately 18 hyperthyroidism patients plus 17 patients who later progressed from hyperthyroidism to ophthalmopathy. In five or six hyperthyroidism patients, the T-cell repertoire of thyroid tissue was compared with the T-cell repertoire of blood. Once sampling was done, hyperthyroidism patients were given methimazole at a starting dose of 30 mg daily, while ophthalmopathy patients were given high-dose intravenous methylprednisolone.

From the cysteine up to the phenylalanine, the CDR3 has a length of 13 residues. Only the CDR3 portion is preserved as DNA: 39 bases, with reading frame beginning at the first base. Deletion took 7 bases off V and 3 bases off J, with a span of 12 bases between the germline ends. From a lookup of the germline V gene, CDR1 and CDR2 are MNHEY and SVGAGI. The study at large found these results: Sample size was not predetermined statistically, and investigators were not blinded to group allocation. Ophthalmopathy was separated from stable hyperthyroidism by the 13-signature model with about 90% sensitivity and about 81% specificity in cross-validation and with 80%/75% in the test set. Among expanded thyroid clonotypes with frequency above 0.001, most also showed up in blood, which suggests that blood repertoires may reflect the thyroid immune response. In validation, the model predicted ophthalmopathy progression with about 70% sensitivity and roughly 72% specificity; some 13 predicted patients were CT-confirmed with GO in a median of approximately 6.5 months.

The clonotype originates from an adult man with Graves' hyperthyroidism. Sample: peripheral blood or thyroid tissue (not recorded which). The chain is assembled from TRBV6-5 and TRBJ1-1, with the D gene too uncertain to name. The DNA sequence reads TGTGCCAGCATCAGAGACGGAGACACTGAAGCTTTCTTT. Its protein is CASIRDGDTEAFF.